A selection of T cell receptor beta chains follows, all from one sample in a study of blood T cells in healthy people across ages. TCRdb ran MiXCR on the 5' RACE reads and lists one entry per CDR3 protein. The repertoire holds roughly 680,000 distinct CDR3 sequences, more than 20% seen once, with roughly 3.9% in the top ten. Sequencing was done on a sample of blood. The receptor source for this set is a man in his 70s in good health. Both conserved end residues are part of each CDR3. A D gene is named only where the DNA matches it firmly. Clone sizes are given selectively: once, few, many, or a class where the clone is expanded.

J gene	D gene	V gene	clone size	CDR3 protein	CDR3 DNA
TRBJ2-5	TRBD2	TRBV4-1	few	CASSKATGLAGDETQYF	TGCGCCAGCAGCAAGGCCACCGGACTAGCGGGAGACGAGACCCAGTACTTC
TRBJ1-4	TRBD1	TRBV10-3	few	CAISPRDSLEEKLFF	TGTGCCATCAGCCCCAGGGACAGTCTGGAGGAAAAACTGTTTTTT
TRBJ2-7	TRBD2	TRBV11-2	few	CASSSGLAGVGVYEQYF	TGTGCCAGCAGCTCCGGACTAGCGGGAGTGGGGGTTTACGAGCAGTACTTC
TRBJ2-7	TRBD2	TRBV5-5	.	CASSSDRRTSGYNEQYF	TGTGCCAGCAGCTCGGACAGGAGGACTAGCGGGTACAACGAGCAGTACTTC
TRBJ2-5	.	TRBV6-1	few	CASSENRREETQYF	TGTGCCAGCAGTGAAAACAGGAGAGAAGAGACCCAGTACTTC
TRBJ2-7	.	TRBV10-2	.	CASSESLPGVEQYF	TGCGCCAGCAGTGAGTCCTTACCCGGGGTCGAGCAGTACTTC
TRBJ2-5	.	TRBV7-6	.	CASSLGLLGETQYF	TGTGCCAGCAGCTTAGGACTTCTGGGGGAGACCCAGTACTTC
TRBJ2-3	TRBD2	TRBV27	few	CASRLTTSGTDTQYF	TGTGCCAGCAGATTAACGACTAGCGGCACAGATACGCAGTATTTT
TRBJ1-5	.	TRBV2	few	CASSENSSNQPQHF	TGTGCCAGCAGTGAAAACAGTAGCAATCAGCCCCAGCATTTT
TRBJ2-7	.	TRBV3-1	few	CASSPTTRGEQYF	TGTGCCAGCAGCCCAACGACGAGGGGAGAGCAGTACTTC
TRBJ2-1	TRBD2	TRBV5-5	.	CASSLIVAGGNEQFF	TGTGCCAGCAGCTTGATTGTGGCGGGGGGCAATGAGCAGTTCTTC
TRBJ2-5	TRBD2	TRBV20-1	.	CSARAPLAGGPETQYF	TGCAGTGCTAGAGCCCCCCTAGCGGGAGGACCCGAGACCCAGTACTTC
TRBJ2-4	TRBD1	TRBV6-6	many	CASRKPGQVHLAKNIQYF	TGTGCCAGCAGAAAACCCGGACAGGTTCACCTAGCCAAAAACATTCAGTACTTC
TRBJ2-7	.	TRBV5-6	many	CASSLLQGTYEQYF	TGTGCCAGCAGCTTGTTACAGGGAACCTACGAGCAGTACTTC
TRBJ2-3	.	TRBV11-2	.	CASSLQPPEGTQYF	TGTGCCAGCAGCTTACAGCCACCGGAGGGTACGCAGTATTTT
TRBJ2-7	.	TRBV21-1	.	CASVPYEQYF	TGTGCCAGCGTGCCCTACGAGCAGTACTTC
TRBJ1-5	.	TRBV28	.	CASSPGTWGAQHF	TGTGCCAGCAGTCCCGGGACCTGGGGGGCCCAGCATTTT
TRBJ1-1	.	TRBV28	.	CASSLSPGPEAFF	TGTGCCAGCAGTTTAAGTCCGGGCCCTGAAGCTTTCTTT
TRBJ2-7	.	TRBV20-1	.	CSASPGWVGEQYF	TGCAGTGCTAGCCCAGGGTGGGTTGGCGAGCAGTACTTC
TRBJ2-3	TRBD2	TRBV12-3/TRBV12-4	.	CASRSGNRTDTQYF	TGTGCCAGCAGAAGCGGGAATCGGACAGATACGCAGTATTTT
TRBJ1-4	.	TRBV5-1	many	CASRAGSTNEKLFF	TGCGCCAGCCGAGCGGGCTCAACTAATGAAAAACTGTTTTTT
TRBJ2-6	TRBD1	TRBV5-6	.	CASSLRGLDPHSGANVLTF	TGTGCCAGCAGCTTGAGGGGGCTTGATCCCCACTCTGGGGCCAACGTCCTGACTTTC
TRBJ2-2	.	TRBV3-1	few	CASSQDPQLVLKTFRLFF	TGTGCCAGCAGCCAAGATCCCCAACTAGTGCTAAAAACCTTTAGGCTGTTTTTT
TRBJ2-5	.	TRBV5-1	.	CASSLASPETQYF	TGCGCCAGCAGCTTGGCTTCCCCGGAGACCCAGTACTTC
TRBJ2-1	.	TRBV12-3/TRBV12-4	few	CASRLRYNEQFF	TGTGCCAGCAGGCTGCGGTACAATGAGCAGTTCTTC
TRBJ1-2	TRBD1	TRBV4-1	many	CASSQMTGLTTLPYGYTF	TGCGCCAGCAGCCAAATGACAGGGTTGACGACCCTCCCATATGGCTACACCTTC
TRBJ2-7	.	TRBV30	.	CAWSVGGISYEQYF	TGTGCCTGGAGTGTGGGCGGGATCTCCTACGAGCAGTACTTC
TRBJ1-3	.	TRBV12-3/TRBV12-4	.	CASSLHGANSGSGNTIYF	TGTGCCAGCAGCCTACATGGGGCTAACTCGGGCTCTGGAAACACCATATATTTT
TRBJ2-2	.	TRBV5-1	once	CASSTLAENTGELFF	TGCGCCAGCAGCACTCTCGCAGAAAACACCGGGGAGCTGTTTTTT
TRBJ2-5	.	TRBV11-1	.	CDSSFGFQETQYF	TGTGACAGCAGCTTTGGGTTTCAAGAGACCCAGTACTTC
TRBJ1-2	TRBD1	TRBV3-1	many	CASSQGQRGYTF	TGTGCCAGCAGCCAGGGACAGCGAGGCTACACCTTC
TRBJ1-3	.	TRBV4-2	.	CASSQAQVLSGNTIYF	TGTGCCAGCAGCCAAGCGCAGGTCCTCTCTGGAAACACCATATATTTT
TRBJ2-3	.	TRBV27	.	CASRLDWGTDTQYF	TGTGCCAGCAGGCTGGACTGGGGCACAGATACGCAGTATTTT
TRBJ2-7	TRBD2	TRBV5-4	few	CRWSSGGLNEQYF	TGTCGATGGTCTAGCGGGGGACTGAACGAGCAGTACTTC
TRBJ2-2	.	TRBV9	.	CASNVGGLIAGELFF	TGTGCCAGCAACGTAGGGGGACTTATTGCGGGGGAGCTGTTTTTT